This T cell receptor (beta chain) was identified during a study of regulatory T cells in long-lasting Graves disease. Overall study findings and caveats: New patients shared fewer public clonotypes (around 980) than persistent patients did (over 2,500).

CDR1 is SGHTA and CDR2 is FQGNSA in the germline V gene. This CDR3 is built from 16 residues. V gave up 5 bases and J gave up 4 bases; unmatched junction bases: 10. This clonotype showed up many times. The antigen is undetermined. Time point noted: newly diagnosed GD, antithyroid drugs for less than 3 months. Isolated PBMC RNA provided the starting material for the TCR library. The diagnosis of Graves' disease used American Thyroid Association guidelines. Building the TCR beta libraries relied on iRepertoire HTBI primers, and CDR3 regions underwent Arm-PCR. MiXCR, run by TCRdb on the multiplex PCR reads, gives a single entry per CDR3 protein. The data contain around 360,000 distinct CDR3 sequences, under 20% of them singletons. This sample also appeared in a second study, on T cells in Graves' hyperthyroidism and ophthalmopathy.

The specimen comprised peripheral blood mononuclear cells (PBMCs), sampled at new diagnosis, from a patient treated with antithyroid drugs. This sequence was found in a woman between 18 and 29 years old with Graves disease. V and J are TRBV7-2 and TRBJ2-1; the match to TRBD2 covers 8 bases. CDR3 DNA: TGTGCCAGCAGCGTGATTACTAGCGGCCGTTACAATGAGCAGTTCTTC. Encoded protein: CASSVITSGRYNEQFF.